This entry describes one TCR beta chain. Antigen unknown. The entry originates in a study of OX40 agonist ivuxolimab in advanced cancers. The overall study: Prior anti-PD-1, anti-PD-L1 or anti-CTLA-4 therapy was allowed; 35% to 40% had some. Partial responses were seen in three patients, one with hepatocellular carcinoma and two with cutaneous melanoma.

There are 13 residues in the CDR3. In germline, CDR1 is SGHTA, CDR2 FQGNSA. Germline trimming cut 6 bases from V and 8 bases from J; bases unmatched to any gene: 4. Method: immunoSEQ multiplex PCR; TCRdb's copy keeps in-frame clones and lacks some. The table lists some 45,000 clones, approximately 86% of them singletons. General study points: Expanded clones belonging to CD8+ T cells outnumbered, on average, those of CD4+.

The TCR was taken from an adult with an advanced solid tumor such as melanoma, head and neck, liver or kidney cancer. The sequences come from CD4+ or CD8+ T cells sorted from blood, collected in a trial of the OX40 agonist ivuxolimab. The chain couples TRBV7-2 to TRBJ2-1, with TRBD2 matching over 10 bases. The CDR3 here is CASSTSGIYEQFF. CDR3 in DNA: TGTGCCAGCAGTACTAGCGGGATCTATGAGCAGTTCTTC.